The 20 T cell receptor beta chains presented below share a single source sample, sequenced in a study of OX40 agonist ivuxolimab in advanced cancers. The method was the immunoSEQ multiplex PCR assay. TCRdb stores this immuneACCESS table with in-frame sequences only. Part of the clones is absent; in the studies checked, under half of the shortfall reflects unresolved V genes, and no reason is known for the rest. This sample lists about 63,000 clones; over 80% were detected once. The biggest ten clones account for about 4% of the sample. The material was CD4+ or CD8+ T cells sorted from blood, obtained in a trial of the OX40 agonist ivuxolimab. The source of these receptors is an adult with an advanced solid tumor such as melanoma, head and neck, liver or kidney cancer.

The DNA of the CDR3 is TGTGCCAGCAGCGACGCTCCGGGACAGGGTGTCAATGAGCAGTTCTTC. It yields the protein CASSDAPGQGVNEQFF. J is TRBJ2-1 and V is TRBV9; TRBD1 aligns across 9 bases. V lost 3 bases to trimming and J lost 6 bases; unmatched junction nucleotides: 10. CDR1 SGDLS and CDR2 YYNGEE come from the germline V gene. The CDR3 has 16 residues. Based on the CDR3 plus reference TRBV9 and TRBJ2-1, the full variable domain is DSGVTQTPKHLITATGQRVTLRCSPRSGDLSVYWYQQSLDQGLQFLIQYYNGEERAKGNILERFSAQQFPDLHSELNLSSLELGDSALYFCASSDAPGQGVNEQFFGPGTRLTVL.

The V call is TRBV27, the J call TRBJ1-2; D may be TRBD1 (5 bases). The germline V and J ends were trimmed by 4 bases and 4 bases, with 13 bases remaining between them. CDR1 and CDR2 (germline): MNHEY, SMNVEV (reference sequence). The CDR3 is 14 amino acids. The CDR3 is CASSWARVGYGYTF. CDR3 DNA: TGTGCCAGCAGTTGGGCCAGGGTCGGCTATGGCTACACCTTC.

The rearrangement joins TRBV7-9 to TRBJ1-4; 7 bases are shared with TRBD1. CDR3 length equals 15 residues. CDR1 and CDR2 from the germline V gene are SEHNR and FQNEAQ (reference sequence). V lost 5 bases to trimming and J lost 2 bases; unmatched junction nucleotides: 5. This chain's CDR3 is CASSGPGQTNEKLFF. CDR3 bases: TGTGCCAGCAGCGGGCCGGGACAGACTAATGAAAAACTGTTTTTT.

The J gene is TRBJ2-1, the V gene TRBV6-5; D is undetermined. The germline V gene has CDR1 MNHEY and CDR2 SVGAGI. Trimming removed 10 bases from V and 8 bases from J, with 21 bases in between. The CDR3 is 14 residues long. The CDR3 protein is CATRSRNENHEQFF. CDR3 bases: TGTGCCACCCGTTCCCGGAATGAAAACCATGAGCAGTTCTTC.

The chain has TRBV7-3 and TRBJ1-1; D remains unclear. Trimming cost V 3 bases and J 0 bases, with 5 bases left between them. Germline CDR1 reads SGHTA; CDR2 reads FQGTGA. The CDR3 runs 13 residues. CDR3 nucleotide sequence: TGTGCCAGCAGCTTGGGAATGAACACTGAAGCTTTCTTT. This encodes CASSLGMNTEAFF. Variable domain in full (rest from reference TRBV7-3 and TRBJ1-1): GAGVSQTPSNKVTEKGKYVELRCDPISGHTALYWYRQSLGQGPEFLIYFQGTGAADDSGLPNDRFFAVRPEGSVSTLKIQRTERGDSAVYLCASSLGMNTEAFFGQGTRLTVV.

J is TRBJ2-1 and V is TRBV19, with D perhaps matching TRBD1 (5 bases). The CDR3 covers 16 residues. V was clipped by 5 bases and J by 1 base, with 15 bases between them. Germline V gene data show CDR1 as LNHDA and CDR2 as SQIVND (reference sequence). The CDR3 spells CASSPPQGLSYNEQFF. CDR3 nucleotides: TGTGCCAGTAGTCCACCTCAGGGTTTGTCCTACAATGAGCAGTTCTTC.

The gene calls are TRBV9 and TRBJ2-7; TRBD1 might be the D (5 bases). The V and J ends lost 5 bases and 8 bases respectively, with 20 bases between them. Germline V gene data show CDR1 as SGDLS and CDR2 as YYNGEE. The CDR3 contains 14 residues. CDR3 nucleotide sequence: TGTGCCAGCAGTGCCGAAGGGGTCCCCGACCAGCAGTACGTC. Its protein product is CASSAEGVPDQQYV.

This chain uses TRBV4-1 with TRBJ2-3; TRBD1 might be the D (5 bases). Germline CDR1 is MGHRA and CDR2 is YSYEKL. The CDR3 is 16 amino acids. V lost 3 bases and J 1 base, leaving 14 bases between the germline ends. The CDR3 sequence is CASSQRRQQGTDTQYF. CDR3 nucleotide sequence: TGCGCCAGCAGCCAGAGAAGACAGCAGGGCACAGATACGCAGTATTTT.

The chain employs TRBV30 and TRBJ1-2; D unclear. Trimming stripped 3 bases from V and 2 bases from J, with 10 bases between. The CDR3 contains 13 residues. Germline values: CDR1 GTSNPN, CDR2 SVGIG (reference sequence). CDR3 residues: CAWRGIGNYGYTF. In DNA form, the CDR3 reads TGTGCCTGGAGGGGCATCGGGAACTATGGCTACACCTTC. The variable domain in full, with the rest retrieved from reference TRBV30 and TRBJ1-2, is SQTIHQWPATLVQPVGSPLSLECTVEGTSNPNLYWYRQAAGRGLQLLFYSVGIGQISSEVPQNLSASRPQDRQFILSSKKLLLSDSGFYLCAWRGIGNYGYTFGSGTRLTVV.

This chain uses TRBV6-6 with TRBJ2-7; a possible D gene is TRBD1 (6 bases). Trimming pared 5 bases from V and 1 base from J, leaving 15 bases between. This CDR3 is built from 15 residues. Germline loops: CDR1 MNHNY, CDR2 SVGAGI (reference sequence). CDR3 nucleotide sequence: TGTGCCAGCAGTGAGGACAGCCGATTTTCCTACGAGCAGTACGTC. Translating gives CASSEDSRFSYEQYV.

In the case of this clone: Other DNA sequences in this specimen translate into the identical CDR3. The chain employs TRBV9 and TRBJ2-3; D gene unclear. Per germline, CDR1 SGDLS and CDR2 YYNGEE. CDR3 length: 12 residues. V shed 3 bases and J shed 2 bases, with 4 bases lying between them. The CDR3 sequence is CASSGTTDTQYF. For the CDR3, the DNA is TGTGCCAGCAGCGGAACCACAGATACGCAGTATTTT.

This clone was counted only a few times. The CDR3 coding sequence is TGTGCCAGCACCCCGGACAGGGAGGACACTGAAGCTTTCTTT. It codes for CASTPDREDTEAFF. The chain is built from TRBV9 and TRBJ1-1; 8 bases align to TRBD1. CDR3 length equals 14 residues. CDR1 is SGDLS, CDR2 YYNGEE, per germline. V lost 6 bases, J lost 3 bases, and 7 bases stayed unmatched. The full variable domain, rest sourced from reference TRBV9 and TRBJ1-1, is DSGVTQTPKHLITATGQRVTLRCSPRSGDLSVYWYQQSLDQGLQFLIQYYNGEERAKGNILERFSAQQFPDLHSELNLSSLELGDSALYFCASTPDREDTEAFFGQGTRLTVV.

Worth noting for this clone: Germline and junction disagree at one end, which may indicate a read error. This chain joins TRBV27 and TRBJ2-3; D possibly corresponds to TRBD2 (5 bases). This CDR3 spans 13 amino acids. CDR1 MNHEY and CDR2 SMNVEV come from the germline V gene (reference sequence). The CDR3 loop reads CASSLSWRTYPHF. The CDR3 nucleotides read TGTGCCAGCAGTTTATCGTGGAGGACCTACCCCCATTTT.

This chain connects TRBV19 to TRBJ1-1; no firm D call. Germline CDR1 reads LNHDA; CDR2 reads SQIVND (reference sequence). V shed 2 bases and J shed 2 bases, with 6 bases lying between them. CDR3 length: 13 amino acids. As DNA, the CDR3 is TGTGCCAGTAGTATATTGGAAAACACTGAAGCTTTCTTT. This translates into CASSILENTEAFF.

The chain combines TRBV2 with TRBJ2-6, with 7 bases aligning to TRBD2. Looked up from germline, CDR1 is SNHLY and CDR2 is FYNNEI. V gave up 4 bases and J gave up 0 bases; unmatched junction bases: 15. The CDR3 sequence is 20 residues long. The CDR3 reads CASSVSSGGITYSGANVLTF. As DNA, the CDR3 is TGTGCCAGCAGTGTCTCTAGCGGAGGGATCACCTACTCTGGGGCCAACGTCCTGACTTTC.

The rearrangement joins TRBV30 to TRBJ1-2; D is undetermined. This CDR3 contains 13 residues. CDR1 GTSNPN and CDR2 SVGIG come from the germline V gene (reference sequence). Trimming stripped 8 bases from V and 3 bases from J, with 16 bases between. CDR3 sequence: CARQGPNDYGYTF. CDR3 sequence (DNA): TGTGCCCGGCAAGGGCCGAACGACTATGGCTACACCTTC.

This chain uses TRBV27 with TRBJ2-3; TRBD2 matches at 12 bases. The germline V gene encodes CDR1 MNHEY and CDR2 SMNVEV (reference sequence). V dropped 3 bases and J dropped 3; count of bases not matched to a gene: 7. The CDR3 totals 17 residues. The CDR3 nucleotides read TGTGCCAGCAGTTTCCTTACGACTAGCGGGGGAACAGATACGCAGTATTTT. It encodes CASSFLTTSGGTDTQYF.

The chain joins TRBV7-2 to TRBJ2-1, with 7 bases lining up with TRBD1. This CDR3 has 14 amino acids. Trimming took 2 bases from V and 7 from J; bases not matched to a gene: 5. Germline V gene sequence: CDR1 SGHTA, CDR2 FQGNSA. CDR3 amino acids: CASSLSTGVNEQFF. CDR3 sequence (DNA): TGTGCCAGCAGCTTAAGCACAGGGGTTAATGAGCAGTTCTTC.

This clone was found a few times. The chain carries TRBV15 and TRBJ1-1; TRBD1 might be the D (5 bases). This CDR3 region has 12 residues. Trimming left V 5 bases short and J 4 bases short, with 8 bases between. The V gene's germline CDR1 is LNHNV and CDR2 YYDKDF (reference sequence). CDR3 residues: CATSGAVTEAFF. The CDR3 DNA reads as TGTGCCACCAGCGGGGCGGTCACTGAAGCTTTCTTT.

The rearrangement joins TRBV6-5 to TRBJ1-1, with a possible D match to TRBD1 (5 bases). The CDR3 has 14 amino acids. Trimming removed 0 bases at V and 3 bases at J, with 8 bases between. Per germline, CDR1 MNHEY and CDR2 SVGAGI. CDR3 in DNA: TGTGCCAGCAGTTACTCGGGGCCGTACACTGAAGCTTTCTTT. This gives the protein CASSYSGPYTEAFF.